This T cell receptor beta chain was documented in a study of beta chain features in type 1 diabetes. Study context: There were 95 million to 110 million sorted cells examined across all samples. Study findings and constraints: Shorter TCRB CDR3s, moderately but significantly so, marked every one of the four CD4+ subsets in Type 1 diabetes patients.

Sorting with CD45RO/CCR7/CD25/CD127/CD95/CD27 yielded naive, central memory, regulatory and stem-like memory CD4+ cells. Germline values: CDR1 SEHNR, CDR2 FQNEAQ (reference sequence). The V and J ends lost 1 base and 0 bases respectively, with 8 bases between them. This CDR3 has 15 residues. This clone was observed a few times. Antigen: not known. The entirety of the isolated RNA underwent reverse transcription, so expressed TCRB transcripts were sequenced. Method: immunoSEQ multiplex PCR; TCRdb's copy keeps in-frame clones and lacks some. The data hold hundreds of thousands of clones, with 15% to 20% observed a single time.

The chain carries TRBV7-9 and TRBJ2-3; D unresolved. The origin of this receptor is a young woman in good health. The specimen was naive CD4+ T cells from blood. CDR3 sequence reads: CASSLVLTSTDTQYF. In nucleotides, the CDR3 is TGTGCCAGCAGCTTAGTGCTTACTAGCACAGATACGCAGTATTTT. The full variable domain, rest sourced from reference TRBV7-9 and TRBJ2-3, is DTGVSQNPRHKITKRGQNVTFRCDPISEHNRLYWYRQTLGQGPEFLTYFQNEAQLEKSRLLSDRFSAERPKGSFSTLEIQRTEQGDSAMYLCASSLVLTSTDTQYFGPGTRLTVL.